The source of this T cell receptor (beta chain) is a study of T cells in Graves' hyperthyroidism and ophthalmopathy. For the study at large: The initial diagnosis was the point when peripheral blood was collected, ahead of any treatment.

Participants, patients aged 18 to 65, had newly diagnosed hyperthyroidism with a duration under 2 months. Researchers took RNA transcripts and amplified the TCR beta CDR3 regions from them. In the first-round RT-PCR of the TCR CDR3, the HTBI primer set was used. MiXCR was run by TCRdb on the multiplex PCR reads, yielding one entry per CDR3 protein. Of approximately 720,000 distinct CDR3 sequences listed, around a sixth were seen once; the top ten hold over 15%. This clonotype was recorded a few times. Its target is not known. The CDR3 totals 14 residues. CDR1 and CDR2 from the germline V gene are MNHNS and SASEGT. V was shortened by 3 bases and J by 7 bases, with 13 bases between the two germline ends. General study points: The model forecast ophthalmopathy, anticipating it by a median 6.5 months before onset. Expanded thyroid clonotypes (above 0.001) were mostly also found in blood.

This TCR was sampled from a woman aged 45-65 years with Graves' hyperthyroidism that later progressed to Graves' ophthalmopathy. The chain joins TRBV6-1 to TRBJ1-5; perhaps TRBD1 as D (6 bases). Material: blood. The DNA of the CDR3 is TGTGCCAGCAGTGAGACAGGACGAGGACAGCCCCAGCATTTT. This codes for CASSETGRGQPQHF.